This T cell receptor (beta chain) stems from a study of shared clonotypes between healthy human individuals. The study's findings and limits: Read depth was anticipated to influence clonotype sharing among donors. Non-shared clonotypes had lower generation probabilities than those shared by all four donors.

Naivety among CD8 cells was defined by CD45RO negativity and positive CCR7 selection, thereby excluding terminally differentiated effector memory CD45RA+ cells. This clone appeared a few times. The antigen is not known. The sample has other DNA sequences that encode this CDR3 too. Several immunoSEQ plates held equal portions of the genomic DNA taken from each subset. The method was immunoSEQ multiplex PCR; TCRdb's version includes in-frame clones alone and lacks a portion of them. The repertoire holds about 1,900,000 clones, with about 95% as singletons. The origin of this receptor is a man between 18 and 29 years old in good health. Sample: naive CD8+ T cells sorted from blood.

The CDR3 is CASSQGQNYEQYF. The CDR3 coding sequence is TGCGCCAGCAGCCAAGGACAGAACTACGAGCAGTACTTC. The chain has TRBV4-1 and TRBJ2-7; the D gene is possibly TRBD1 (5 bases). The germline V gene has CDR1 MGHRA and CDR2 YSYEKL. The CDR3 is 13 amino acids. The V end lost 1 base, the J end lost 3 bases, and 7 bases lay between the germline ends.